A single sample gave rise to the 22 T cell receptor beta chains below, sequenced in a study of blood T cells in healthy people across ages. It was with a sample-barcoded 5' primer and a J-beta primer mix that a second PCR of about 6 to 12 cycles was run. TCRdb re-derived calls from the 5' RACE reads in MiXCR, one entry per CDR3 protein. Found here are 550,000 to 750,000 distinct CDR3 sequences, around 20% of them singletons; the top ten hold approximately 3.6%. The sample was blood. Receptor source: a man between 65 and 85 years old in good health.

Only a few counts were recorded for this clonotype. The CDR3 spells CASSPPGGRVSEQFF. The CDR3 DNA follows: TGTGCCAGCAGCCCCCCGGGCGGGAGAGTCAGTGAGCAGTTCTTC. The chain recombines TRBV28 with TRBJ2-5; 7 nucleotides match TRBD2. The J call may be wrong; the DNA end is better matched by TRBJ2-1. This CDR3 has 15 residues. Per the germline V gene, CDR1 is MDHEN and CDR2 is SYDVKM.

CDR3 nucleotides: TGTGCCAGCAGTTTGTCGGACAGGGGGGGGACCTACGAGCAGTACTTC. Its translation: CASSLSDRGGTYEQYF. The genes are TRBV28 and TRBJ2-7; 10 bases match TRBD1. The length of the CDR3 is 16 residues. Germline assignment: CDR1 MDHEN and CDR2 SYDVKM. V shed 3 bases and J 2 bases; nucleotides not matched to a gene: 7.

This chain joins TRBV6-5 and TRBJ1-1; 7 bases line up with TRBD1. This CDR3 comprises 14 residues. The V segment lost 2 bases and the J segment 1 base; nucleotides outside the gene matches: 1. Germline CDR1 reads MNHEY; CDR2 reads SVGAGI. The DNA for the CDR3 is TGTGCCAGCAGTTACAGGACAGGGAACACTGAAGCTTTCTTT. Translation: CASSYRTGNTEAFF.

The chain links TRBV30 to TRBJ2-7, with D possibly matching TRBD2 (5 bases). Per the germline V gene, CDR1 is GTSNPN and CDR2 is SVGIG (reference sequence). This CDR3 has 14 residues. V was trimmed by 4 bases and J by 0 bases, leaving 13 bases between them. The CDR3 is CAWIRGGSSYEQYF. DNA of the CDR3: TGTGCCTGGATTAGAGGAGGTAGCTCCTACGAGCAGTACTTC. The full variable domain, in which reference TRBV30 and TRBJ2-7 provide the parts outside the CDR3, is SQTIHQWPATLVQPVGSPLSLECTVEGTSNPNLYWYRQAAGRGLQLLFYSVGIGQISSEVPQNLSASRPQDRQFILSSKKLLLSDSGFYLCAWIRGGSSYEQYFGPGTRLTVT.

This clonotype was counted between two and nine times. The V gene is TRBV28, the J gene TRBJ2-4; 8 bases fit TRBD1. Germline CDR1 MDHEN, CDR2 SYDVKM. This CDR3 is 16 amino acids long. The J segment lost 3 bases and the V segment lost 4 bases, leaving 8 bases of the junction unmatched. The CDR3 bases are TGTGCCAGCAGTTCGCCAGGGGGCGCGGGCAAAAACATTCAGTACTTC. Residues: CASSSPGGAGKNIQYF.

J is TRBJ2-7 and V is TRBV3-1; D gene uncertain. This CDR3 is 14 amino acids long. The germline V gene encodes CDR1 LGHDT and CDR2 YNNKEL (reference sequence). With 4 bases removed from V and 2 bases from J, the gap between germline ends came to 12 bases. The CDR3 region has the DNA TGTGCCAGCAGCCCAGACCTAGTAACCTACGAGCAGTACTTC. Translated: CASSPDLVTYEQYF.

CDR3 loop: CASSGWDRGNEKLFF. The CDR3 region has the DNA TGTGCCAGCAGCGGCTGGGACAGGGGGAATGAAAAACTGTTTTTT. The chain couples TRBV7-9 to TRBJ1-4; 11 nucleotides align to TRBD1. The V gene's germline CDR1 is SEHNR and CDR2 FQNEAQ (reference sequence). This CDR3 is built from 15 residues. Trimming took 5 bases from V and 5 from J; bases not matched to a gene: 4.

This clonotype occurred a few times. V and J are TRBV28 and TRBJ2-3; 11 bases agree with TRBD2. Germline V gene sequence: CDR1 MDHEN, CDR2 SYDVKM. CDR3 length: 15 residues. With 6 bases clipped from V and 8 bases from J, the junction kept 10 bases outside the gene matches. The chain's CDR3 is CASSPLLAGVGTQYF. CDR3 nucleotide sequence: TGTGCCAGCAGCCCGTTACTAGCGGGAGTTGGTACGCAGTATTTT.

In its sample, this clonotype was seen a few times. The chain has TRBV5-1 and TRBJ2-5, with 14 bases identical to TRBD2. The DNA end favors TRBJ2-1, so the J call may be wrong. The CDR3 extends over 18 amino acids. Germline V gene sequence: CDR1 SGHRS, CDR2 YFSETQ. This CDR3 reads CASSPGLAGATGFNEQFF. The CDR3 coding sequence is TGCGCCAGCAGCCCGGGACTAGCGGGAGCCACCGGGTTTAATGAGCAGTTCTTC.

This clonotype was seen a handful of times. The chain couples TRBV20-1 to TRBJ2-1, with 11 bases lining up with TRBD2. The CDR3 runs 15 residues. In germline, CDR1 is DFQATT, CDR2 SNEGSKA (reference sequence). Germline trimming cut 0 bases from V and 10 bases from J; bases unmatched to any gene: 8. CDR3 loop: CSAREASGRSDEQFF. The CDR3 region has the DNA TGCAGTGCTAGAGAAGCTAGCGGGAGGTCCGACGAGCAGTTCTTC.

This clonotype appeared many times. The chain recombines TRBV5-4 with TRBJ2-2; the D gene is possibly TRBD1 (5 bases). This CDR3 contains 15 residues. The V and J ends lost 0 bases and 4 bases respectively, with 10 bases between them. CDR1 and CDR2 from the germline V gene are SGHNT and YYREEE (reference sequence). CDR3 in DNA: TGTGCCAGCAGCTTGGCAGGGCTGGGCACCGGGGAGCTGTTTTTT. Protein: CASSLAGLGTGELFF.

V is TRBV12-3 or TRBV12-4 and J is TRBJ1-3, with 9 nucleotides matching TRBD1. The CDR3 is 16 residues long. The V segment lost 4 bases and the J segment 3 bases; nucleotides outside the gene matches: 7. The CDR3 loop is CASSSSRTGVGNTIYF. The CDR3 DNA follows: TGTGCCAGCAGTTCTTCTAGGACAGGGGTTGGAAACACCATATATTTT.

The chain joins TRBV12-3 or TRBV12-4 to TRBJ2-2; no definite D call. The CDR3 spans 12 residues. The ends were cut back, 10 bases at V and 6 bases at J, with 12 bases in the middle. CDR3 coding DNA: TGTGCCATCCAGCCCGGGCCCGGGGAGCTGTTTTTT. Protein: CAIQPGPGELFF.

The rearrangement joins TRBV20-1 to TRBJ2-5; 10 bases align to TRBD2. With 6 bases clipped from V and 2 bases from J, the junction kept 9 bases outside the gene matches. The CDR3 length is 15 residues. Germline values: CDR1 DFQATT, CDR2 SNEGSKA (reference sequence). The DNA of the CDR3 is TGCAGTGCCACGTGGGCTAGCGGGAGTCAAGAGACCCAGTACTTC. This encodes CSATWASGSQETQYF.

This clonotype was detected a few times. The chain uses TRBV4-1 and TRBJ2-3; TRBD1 is a possible D gene (6 bases). CDR3 length: 17 residues. V dropped 0 bases and J dropped 0 bases, with 13 bases sitting between them. Germline loops: CDR1 MGHRA, CDR2 YSYEKL. CDR3 nucleotides: TGCGCCAGCAGCCAAGATCACAGGGCTCCTAGCACAGATACGCAGTATTTT. This codes for CASSQDHRAPSTDTQYF.

The sample holds a few counts of this clonotype. The chain couples TRBV2 to TRBJ2-2, with D tentatively TRBD1 or TRBD2 (5 bases each). This CDR3 is built from 16 residues. Trimming left V 6 bases short and J 3 bases short, with 17 bases between. Germline V lookup: CDR1 SNHLY, CDR2 FYNNEI. The CDR3 region is CASRVSGTRDTGELFF. The DNA of the CDR3 is TGTGCCAGCAGAGTTTCAGGGACCAGGGACACCGGGGAGCTGTTTTTT.

This rearrangement joins TRBV7-9 to TRBJ1-4; maybe TRBD1 (5 bases). The V end lost 5 bases, the J end lost 8 bases, and 12 bases lay between the germline ends. The CDR3 has 13 amino acids. The germline V gene has CDR1 SEHNR and CDR2 FQNEAQ (reference sequence). The CDR3 spells CASSPVGAEKLFF. The CDR3 bases are TGTGCCAGCAGCCCGGTAGGGGCGGAAAAACTGTTTTTT. The whole variable domain, remainder taken from reference TRBV7-9 and TRBJ1-4, is DTGVSQNPRHKITKRGQNVTFRCDPISEHNRLYWYRQTLGQGPEFLTYFQNEAQLEKSRLLSDRFSAERPKGSFSTLEIQRTEQGDSAMYLCASSPVGAEKLFFGSGTQLSVL.

This sequence joins TRBV7-6 and TRBJ2-5, with 9 nucleotides matching TRBD2. The V segment lost 0 bases and the J segment 4 bases; nucleotides outside the gene matches: 3. Germline V gives CDR1 SGHVS, CDR2 FNYEAQ. CDR3 length equals 15 residues. The CDR3 bases are TGTGCCAGCAGCTTAGCCCCTAGCGGGACAGAGACCCAGTACTTC. Amino acids: CASSLAPSGTETQYF. The full variable domain, with the rest looked up from reference TRBV7-6 and TRBJ2-5, is GAGVSQSPRYKVTKRGQDVALRCDPISGHVSLYWYRQALGQGPEFLTYFNYEAQQDKSGLPNDRFSAERPEGSISTLTIQRTEQRDSAMYRCASSLAPSGTETQYFGPGTRLLVL.

This rearrangement joins TRBV7-9 to TRBJ2-5; 10 bases are a match to TRBD2. The CDR3 runs to 17 residues. Germline V lookup: CDR1 SEHNR, CDR2 FQNEAQ (reference sequence). V gave up 1 base and J gave up 1 base; unmatched junction bases: 6. The CDR3 is CASSLGSSSGGQETQYF. Here the CDR3 DNA reads TGTGCCAGCAGCTTAGGGTCGTCTAGCGGGGGCCAAGAGACCCAGTACTTC.

This sequence joins TRBV5-1 and TRBJ1-1; TRBD1 aligns across 7 bases. The J segment lost 5 bases and the V segment lost 1 base, leaving 8 bases of the junction unmatched. CDR1 SGHRS and CDR2 YFSETQ come from the germline V gene. CDR3 length: 15 residues. The CDR3 reads CASSLMQGDQTEAFF. The CDR3 nucleotides are TGCGCCAGCAGCTTGATGCAGGGGGATCAGACTGAAGCTTTCTTT.

A few counts support this clonotype. The rearrangement uses TRBV3-1 and TRBJ1-6; 8 nucleotides align to TRBD1. The CDR3 spans 15 residues. Trimming removed 0 bases from V and 8 bases from J; junction bases left unmatched: 3. Germline CDR1 and CDR2: LGHDT and YNNKEL (reference sequence). Written as DNA, the CDR3 is TGTGCCAGCAGCCAAGATTGGACAGGGTATTCACCCCTCCACTTT. It encodes CASSQDWTGYSPLHF. Combining the CDR3 with reference TRBV3-1 and TRBJ1-6 gives the whole variable domain DTAVSQTPKYLVTQMGNDKSIKCEQNLGHDTMYWYKQDSKKFLKIMFSYNNKELIINETVPNRFSPKSPDKAHLNLHINSLELGDSAVYFCASSQDWTGYSPLHFGNGTRLTVT.

The CDR3 DNA is TGCAGTGCTAGAGATCCCACCAGCTATGGCTACACCTTC. This sequence encodes CSARDPTSYGYTF. The chain carries TRBV20-1 and TRBJ1-2; no definite D call. The V end was cut by 0 bases, the J end by 4 bases, with 9 bases between. CDR1 is DFQATT, CDR2 SNEGSKA, per germline (reference sequence). The CDR3 has 13 amino acids.